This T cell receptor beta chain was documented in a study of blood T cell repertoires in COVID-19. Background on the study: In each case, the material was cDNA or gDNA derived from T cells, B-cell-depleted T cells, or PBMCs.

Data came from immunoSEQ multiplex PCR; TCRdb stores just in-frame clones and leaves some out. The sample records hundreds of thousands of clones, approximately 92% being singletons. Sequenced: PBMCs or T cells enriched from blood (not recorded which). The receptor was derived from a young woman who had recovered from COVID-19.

The CDR3 DNA is TGTGCCAGCAGTTTAGTAGGGGGAACGAGCAATCAGCCCCAGCATTTT. Its translation: CASSLVGGTSNQPQHF. The chain is built from TRBV27 and TRBJ1-5, with a tentative D call TRBD1 (6 bases). The CDR3 extends over 16 amino acids. Per the germline V gene, CDR1 is MNHEY and CDR2 is SMNVEV (reference sequence). V lost 2 bases, J lost 1 base, and 12 bases lay in between.